This T cell receptor (beta chain) was recovered during a study of T cell responses to AZD1222 COVID-19 vaccine. As concerns this clone: Antigen: not known.

Data came from immunoSEQ multiplex PCR; TCRdb stores just in-frame clones and leaves some out. The sample holds roughly 80,000 clones, around 88% seen once. V was trimmed by 3 bases and J by 0 bases, leaving 20 bases between them. CDR1 is SGHVS and CDR2 is FQNEAQ in the germline V gene. The CDR3 runs 19 residues. Findings and limits, study-wide: Baseline serostatus was positive in only six AZD1222 recipients.

The chain combines TRBV7-8 with TRBJ2-2, with D possibly being TRBD1 (5 bases). The sample consisted of peripheral blood, taken 28 days after the second AZD1222 dose. The sequence came from an adult who received the AZD1222 COVID-19 vaccine. The CDR3 spells CASSFRPTDSPTNTGELFF. Written as DNA, the CDR3 is TGTGCCAGCAGCTTTCGGCCGACAGACTCACCCACGAACACCGGGGAGCTGTTTTTT.